The clone carrying this T cell receptor (beta chain) was observed a single time. Its specificity is unknown. Blood samples were obtained at baseline, cycle 4 day 1, and cycle 7 day 1. The data originate from a study of OX40 agonist ivuxolimab in advanced cancers. On the study more broadly: The group had a mean age of approximately 60 years, ranged from roughly 23 to 85, and was roughly 83% male.

Sequencing used immunoSEQ multiplex PCR; TCRdb keeps in-frame clones, though not all of them. The sample yields over 150,000 clones, roughly 92% seen once. Broader study findings: In a subset of nonresponders, normalized T-cell clonal expansion was also low. At 0.1-3.0 mg/kg, partial responders had clonal expansion among the lowest observed.

This TCR derives from an adult with an advanced solid tumor such as melanoma, head and neck, liver or kidney cancer. The starting material was CD4+ or CD8+ T cells sorted from blood, obtained in a trial of the OX40 agonist ivuxolimab.

The CDR3: CASSDAGRNYEQYF. CDR3 DNA: TGCGCCAGCAGTGATGCAGGTCGGAACTACGAGCAGTACTTC. This sequence joins TRBV10-1 and TRBJ2-7; D not certain. V shed 3 bases and J shed 3 bases, with 12 bases lying between them. Germline values: CDR1 WNHNN, CDR2 SYGVQD (reference sequence). This CDR3 is built from 14 residues.